The 5 T cell receptor beta chains reported below all come from one sample, sequenced in a study of cytomegalovirus exposure and HLA in healthy donors. PCR involved 60 Vbeta and 13 Jbeta primers. Some clones are missing from TCRdb's copy, which holds only in-frame ones; the method was immunoSEQ multiplex PCR. The sample carries approximately 110,000 clones, 76% recorded once. Material: PBMCs. The receptors here all came from a man aged 40-49 years in good health and CMV-seropositive.

V gene TRBV7-3 combines with J gene TRBJ2-1; 7 bases align to TRBD1. V lost 5 bases, J lost 7 bases, and 2 bases stayed unmatched. The germline gives CDR1 SGHTA, CDR2 FQGTGA. CDR3 length: 12 amino acids. The CDR3 loop reads CASSTQGNEQFF. The CDR3 DNA reads as TGTGCCAGCAGCACACAGGGGAATGAGCAGTTCTTC. Variable domain in full (rest from reference TRBV7-3 and TRBJ2-1): GAGVSQTPSNKVTEKGKYVELRCDPISGHTALYWYRQSLGQGPEFLIYFQGTGAADDSGLPNDRFFAVRPEGSVSTLKIQRTERGDSAVYLCASSTQGNEQFFGPGTRLTVL.

This clone was found a few times. The rearrangement links TRBV11-3 to TRBJ2-1; possible D gene TRBD1, 6 bases. V shed 4 bases and J shed 12 bases, with 13 bases lying between them. This CDR3 is built from 12 residues. Looked up from germline, CDR1 is SGHNT and CDR2 is YENEEA. Written as DNA, the CDR3 is TGTGCCAGCAGCTCTCCCGGCAGGGGGCAGTTCTTC. It encodes CASSSPGRGQFF.

This clone showed up just once. The sample contains more than one DNA sequence encoding this CDR3. This chain uses TRBV14 with TRBJ2-4, with D tentatively TRBD2 (6 bases). Germline V gives CDR1 SGHDN, CDR2 FVKESK. The V and J ends lost 0 bases and 10 bases respectively, with 16 bases between them. This CDR3 has 15 amino acids. CDR3 sequence: CASSQDMGGRDIQYF. The CDR3, as DNA: TGTGCCAGCAGCCAAGATATGGGGGGTAGGGATATTCAGTACTTC.

This sequence joins TRBV5-1 and TRBJ2-3, with 7 bases aligning to TRBD2. J lost 5 bases, V lost 1 base, and 7 bases had no gene match. CDR1 is SGHRS and CDR2 is YFSETQ in the germline V gene. This CDR3 is 15 amino acids long. CDR3 protein: CASSLYGRAIDTQYF. The CDR3 DNA sequence: TGCGCCAGCAGCTTGTATGGGAGGGCCATAGATACGCAGTATTTT.

The rearrangement links TRBV9 to TRBJ1-6, with 7 bases identical to TRBD1. J gave up 8 bases and V 4 bases, and 9 bases lay outside the gene matches. Germline CDR1 is SGDLS and CDR2 is YYNGEE. The CDR3 is made up of 15 amino acids. CDR3 region: CASSPETGLDSPLHF. The CDR3, as DNA: TGTGCCAGCAGCCCGGAGACAGGGTTGGATTCACCCCTCCACTTT. Supplemented by reference TRBV9 and TRBJ1-6, the full variable domain reads DSGVTQTPKHLITATGQRVTLRCSPRSGDLSVYWYQQSLDQGLQFLIQYYNGEERAKGNILERFSAQQFPDLHSELNLSSLELGDSALYFCASSPETGLDSPLHFGNGTRLTVT.